The clone carrying this TCR beta chain came up many times. The target antigen is unknown. By 5'RACE template switching, TCR cDNA was produced, with a universal primer site and UMIs added in the process. MiXCR, run by TCRdb on the 5' RACE reads, gives a single entry per CDR3 protein. The sample has 25,000 to 30,000 distinct CDR3 sequences, under 6% seen once; the top ten hold under 50%. These data come from a study of T cells after yellow fever vaccination. Regarding the study as a whole: A limited proportion of clonotypes was detected within both the CD4 and CD8 compartments. After the booster, 96% of CD4 and 75% to 90% of CD8 primary-response clones were re-detected. The study noted that FACS-sorted repertoires could contain abundant clonotypes contaminating from the bulk population.

Germline CDR1 reads SQVTM; CDR2 reads ANQGSEA. The CDR3 is made up of 14 amino acids. Trimming took off 4 bases at V and 4 bases at J, with 16 bases between the two ends. This clonotype originated in a man aged 25 to 40 who received the YFV17D yellow fever vaccine. The specimen comprised CD8+ T cells sorted from PBMCs, sampled 10 days after the yellow fever booster vaccination. The chain couples TRBV29-1 to TRBJ1-1; possibly TRBD1 for D (6 bases). CDR3: CSVVTGIGTTEAFF. In nucleotides, the CDR3 is TGCAGCGTTGTAACAGGGATCGGAACCACTGAAGCTTTCTTT.